This entry lists 5 T cell receptor beta chains sequenced from one sample in a study of blood T cell repertoires in COVID-19. Some clones are missing from TCRdb's copy, which holds only in-frame ones; the method was immunoSEQ multiplex PCR. The table includes about 87,000 clones, 87% detected once. The sample was peripheral blood. The receptor source for this set is a human donor with acute or convalescent COVID-19. The donor label of this sample is uncertain.

The chain is built from TRBV28 and TRBJ2-5; D remains unclear. CDR1 is MDHEN, CDR2 SYDVKM, per germline. V lost 9 bases to trimming and J lost 5 bases, with 16 bases between them. This CDR3 region has 13 residues. CDR3 in amino acids: CASTPGHGETQYF. The CDR3, as DNA: TGTGCCAGTACCCCGGGTCATGGGGAGACCCAGTACTTC.

V gene TRBV12-3 or TRBV12-4 combines with J gene TRBJ2-1, with 7 bases matching TRBD2. The CDR3 is made up of 10 amino acids. V was pared by 3 bases and J by 15 bases, with 2 bases of the junction left unmatched. CDR3 sequence: CASSFGGGFF. The DNA for the CDR3 is TGTGCCAGCAGTTTTGGGGGGGGGTTCTTC.

The chain combines TRBV7-9 with TRBJ2-7; 8 nucleotides agree with TRBD1. The ends lost 4 bases at V and 5 bases at J; junction bases unmatched: 4. Germline-derived CDR1 and CDR2 are SEHNR and FQNEAQ (reference sequence). CDR3 length: 13 amino acids. The CDR3 DNA follows: TGTGCCAGCAGCTATTCAGGGGGCCACGAGCAGTACTTC. As protein: CASSYSGGHEQYF.

The chain combines TRBV12-3 or TRBV12-4 with TRBJ1-2, with no clear D. The length of the CDR3 is 11 residues. V was trimmed by 4 bases and J by 2 bases, leaving 2 bases between them. This CDR3 is CASSSNYGYTF. As DNA, the CDR3 is TGTGCCAGCAGTTCGAACTATGGCTACACCTTC.

V and J are TRBV3-1 (or the pseudogene TRBV3-2) and TRBJ2-5; TRBD2 aligns across 9 bases. This CDR3 region has 18 residues. Germline V gene sequence: CDR1 LGHDT, CDR2 YNNKEL (reference sequence). V lost 0 bases to trimming and J lost 5 bases; unmatched junction nucleotides: 13. CDR3 sequence: CASSQDRLAGPTPETQYF. CDR3 DNA: TGTGCCAGCAGCCAAGATAGGCTAGCGGGGCCAACCCCGGAGACCCAGTACTTC.